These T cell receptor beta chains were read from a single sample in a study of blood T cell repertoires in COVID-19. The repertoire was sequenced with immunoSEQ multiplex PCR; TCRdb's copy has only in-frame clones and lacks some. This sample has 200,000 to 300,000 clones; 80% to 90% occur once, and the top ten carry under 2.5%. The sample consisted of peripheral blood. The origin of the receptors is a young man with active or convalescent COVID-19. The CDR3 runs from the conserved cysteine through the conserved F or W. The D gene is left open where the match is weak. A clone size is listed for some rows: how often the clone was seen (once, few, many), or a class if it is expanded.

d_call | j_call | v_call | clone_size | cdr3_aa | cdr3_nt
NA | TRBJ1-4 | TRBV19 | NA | CASSTDSLPLNEKLFF | TGTGCCAGTAGTACGGACAGTCTTCCCTTGAATGAAAAACTGTTTTTT
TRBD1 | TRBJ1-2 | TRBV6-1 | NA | CASSDPGGEKHGYTF | TGTGCCAGCAGTGACCCAGGGGGCGAAAAACATGGCTACACCTTC
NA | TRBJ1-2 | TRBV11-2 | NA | CASSEAGFRYGYTF | TGTGCCAGCAGCGAAGCAGGGTTTCGGTACGGCTACACCTTC
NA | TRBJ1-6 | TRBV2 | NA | CASVDSRDSPLHF | TGTGCCAGCGTAGACAGTAGGGATTCACCCCTCCACTTT
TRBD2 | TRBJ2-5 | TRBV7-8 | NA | CASSLDGAGGLVETQYF | TGTGCCAGCAGCTTAGATGGAGCGGGGGGGCTCGTAGAGACCCAGTACTTC
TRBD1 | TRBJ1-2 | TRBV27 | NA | CASSLGQNYGYTF | TGTGCCAGCAGCCTGGGACAGAACTATGGCTACACCTTC
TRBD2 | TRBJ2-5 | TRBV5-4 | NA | CASSKTSGGWETQYF | TGTGCCAGCAGCAAGACTAGCGGGGGTTGGGAGACCCAGTACTTC
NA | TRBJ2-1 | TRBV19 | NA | CATKGGSANNEQFF | TGTGCCACGAAAGGGGGTAGCGCCAACAATGAGCAGTTCTTC
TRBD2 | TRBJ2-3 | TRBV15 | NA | CATSATLAGATDTQYF | TGTGCCACCAGCGCTACCCTAGCGGGGGCCACAGATACGCAGTATTTT
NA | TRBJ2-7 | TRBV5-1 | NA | CASSLTQGSDYEQYF | TGCGCCAGCAGCTTGACGCAGGGAAGCGACTACGAGCAGTACTTC
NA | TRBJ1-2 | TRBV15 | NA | CATSRDQAGTYGYTF | TGTGCCACCAGCAGAGATCAGGCGGGGACCTATGGCTACACCTTC
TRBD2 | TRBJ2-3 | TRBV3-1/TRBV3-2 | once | CASSHWGGSTDTQYF | TGTGCCAGCAGCCACTGGGGGGGGAGCACAGATACGCAGTATTTT
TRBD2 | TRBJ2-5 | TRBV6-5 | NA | CASSFASGALETQYF | TGTGCCAGCAGTTTTGCTAGCGGGGCCTTAGAGACCCAGTACTTC
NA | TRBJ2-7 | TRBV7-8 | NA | CASSTRTGEQYF | TGTGCCAGCAGCACCCGAACCGGTGAGCAGTACTTC
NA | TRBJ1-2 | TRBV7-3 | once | CASSFTGGVYGYTF | TGTGCCAGTTCCTTTACAGGTGGGGTCTATGGCTACACCTTC
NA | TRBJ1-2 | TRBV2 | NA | CASSEAGQAYGYTF | TGTGCCAGCAGTGAAGCGGGGCAGGCCTATGGCTACACCTTC
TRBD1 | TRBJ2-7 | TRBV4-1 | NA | CASSQARQGAGRDF | TGCGCCAGCAGCCAAGCGAGACAGGGGGCGGGGAGGGACTTC
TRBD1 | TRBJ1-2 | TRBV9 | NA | CASSRPTGVNYGYTF | TGTGCCAGCAGCCGTCCGACAGGGGTTAACTATGGCTACACCTTC
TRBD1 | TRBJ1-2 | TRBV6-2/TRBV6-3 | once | CASSYLDRDGYTF | TGTGCCAGCAGTTACTTGGACAGGGATGGCTACACCTTC
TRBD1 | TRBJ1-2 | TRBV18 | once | CASSPGGGGYYGYTF | TGTGCCAGCTCACCTGGTGGAGGGGGCTACTATGGCTACACCTTC
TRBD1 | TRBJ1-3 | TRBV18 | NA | CASSTNRGIYGNTIYF | TGTGCCAGCTCAACAAACAGGGGAATTTATGGAAACACCATATATTTT
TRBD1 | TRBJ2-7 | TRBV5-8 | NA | CASSWDRGRSSYEQYF | TGTGCCAGCAGCTGGGACAGGGGGCGCAGCTCCTACGAGCAGTACTTC
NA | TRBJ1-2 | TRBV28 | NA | CASSFPAGALYGYTF | TGTGCCAGCAGTTTCCCAGCAGGGGCTTTATATGGCTACACCTTC
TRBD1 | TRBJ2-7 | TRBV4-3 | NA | CASSQDLQGVYEQYF | TGCGCCAGCAGCCAAGACCTACAGGGGGTCTACGAGCAGTACTTC
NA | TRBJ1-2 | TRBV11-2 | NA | CASSRDYNYGYTF | TGTGCCAGCAGCCGGGATTATAACTATGGCTACACCTTC
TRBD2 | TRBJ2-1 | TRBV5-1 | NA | CASSWNRLAGAFSYNEQFF | TGCGCCAGCAGCTGGAACCGACTAGCGGGGGCCTTCTCCTACAATGAGCAGTTCTTC
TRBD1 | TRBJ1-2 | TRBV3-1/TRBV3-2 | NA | CASSSQGAWGYTF | TGTGCCAGCAGCAGCCAGGGGGCTTGGGGCTACACCTTC
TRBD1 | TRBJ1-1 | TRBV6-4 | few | CASSAETGGTEAFF | TGTGCCAGCAGTGCCGAGACAGGGGGGACTGAAGCTTTCTTT
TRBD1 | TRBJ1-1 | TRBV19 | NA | CASLTQGASEAFF | TGTGCCAGTCTAACCCAGGGGGCATCTGAAGCTTTCTTT
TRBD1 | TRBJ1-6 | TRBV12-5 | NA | CASGLDVGQGYSPLHF | TGTGCTAGTGGTTTGGATGTGGGACAGGGGTATTCACCCCTCCACTTT
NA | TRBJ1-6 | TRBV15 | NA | CATSRDRRNSPLHF | TGTGCCACCAGCAGGGACAGACGCAATTCACCCCTCCACTTT
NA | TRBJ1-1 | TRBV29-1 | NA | CSAHVGSTEAFF | TGCAGCGCGCATGTCGGGAGCACTGAAGCTTTCTTT
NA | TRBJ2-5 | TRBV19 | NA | CACQTQGGGTQYF | TGTGCCTGCCAAACCCAGGGCGGTGGGACCCAGTACTTC
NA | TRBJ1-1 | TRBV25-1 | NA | CASSEGGFTEAFF | TGTGCCAGCAGCGAGGGCGGGTTCACTGAAGCTTTCTTT
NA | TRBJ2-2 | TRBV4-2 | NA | CASSQGSSHTGELFF | TGTGCCAGCAGCCAAGGTTCCAGTCACACCGGGGAGCTGTTTTTT
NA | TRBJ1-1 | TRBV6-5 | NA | CASQVNTEAFF | TGTGCCAGCCAGGTGAACACTGAAGCTTTCTTT
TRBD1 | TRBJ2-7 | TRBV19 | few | CASSTSADRGYEQYF | TGTGCCAGTAGCACTTCCGCTGACAGGGGCTACGAGCAGTACTTC
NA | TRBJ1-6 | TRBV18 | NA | CASSPDRDNSPLHF | TGTGCCAGCTCCCCAGACAGAGATAATTCACCCCTCCACTTT
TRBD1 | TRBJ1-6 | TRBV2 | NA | CAGMTGLNSPLHF | TGTGCCGGTATGACAGGGCTCAATTCACCCCTCCACTTT
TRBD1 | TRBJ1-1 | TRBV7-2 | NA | CASSLTGALNTEAFF | TGTGCCAGCAGCTTAACAGGGGCCTTGAACACTGAAGCTTTCTTT
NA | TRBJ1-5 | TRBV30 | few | CAWQTANQPQHF | TGTGCCTGGCAGACAGCGAATCAGCCCCAGCATTTT
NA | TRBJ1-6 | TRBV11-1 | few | CASSPRGATYNSPLHF | TGTGCCAGCAGCCCGCGCGGAGCAACCTATAATTCACCCCTCCACTTT
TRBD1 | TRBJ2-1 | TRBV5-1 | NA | CASSLALMSGGAYNEQFF | TGCGCCAGCAGCTTGGCCCTCATGTCAGGGGGCGCTTACAATGAGCAGTTCTTC
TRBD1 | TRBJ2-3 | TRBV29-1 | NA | CSVEIGGSSQLQYF | TGCAGCGTTGAAATAGGGGGCTCAAGCCAGTTGCAGTATTTT
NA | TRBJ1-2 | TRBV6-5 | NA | CASRGQNNYGYTF | TGTGCCAGCAGAGGACAGAACAACTATGGCTACACCTTC
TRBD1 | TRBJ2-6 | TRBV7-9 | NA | CASSPGQGEVNVLTF | TGTGCCAGCAGCCCGGGACAGGGGGAAGTCAACGTCCTGACTTTC
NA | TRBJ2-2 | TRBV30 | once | CAWTTGRNTGELFF | TGTGCCTGGACTACTGGGAGAAACACCGGGGAGCTGTTTTTT
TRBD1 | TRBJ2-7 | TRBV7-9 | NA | CASSSTQGTGQTYEQYF | TGTGCCAGCAGCTCAACCCAGGGGACAGGGCAAACCTACGAGCAGTACTTC
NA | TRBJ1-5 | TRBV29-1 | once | CSATSTTGVGPQHF | TGCAGCGCCACCTCTACGACAGGAGTTGGGCCCCAGCATTTT